This TCR beta chain comes out of a study of immune evolution from preneoplasia to lung adenocarcinoma. Overall study: HLA loss of heterozygosity: roughly 7.5% AIS, 15% MIA, around 35% ADC, none AAH. Notes on the study in general: Highest clonality occurred in KRAS-mutant, not EGFR-mutant or double wild-type, nodules. Later-stage lesions seemingly showed higher T cell density and diversity than normal lung. Top clone share appeared to fall from AAH through AIS, MIA, adenocarcinoma.

The assay was immunoSEQ multiplex PCR, and TCRdb's table has in-frame clones only and misses some. This table holds thousands of clones, roughly 81% found once. CDR1 and CDR2 (germline): SNHLY, FYNNEI. V lost 3 bases and J lost 3, with 12 bases in between. The CDR3 loop spans 15 amino acids. Concerning this clone itself: The antigen remains unidentified.

This receptor was obtained from a person between 50 and 60 years old with lung adenocarcinoma. Sequenced: FFPE invasive lung adenocarcinoma tissue. The chain recombines TRBV2 with TRBJ1-5, with D hard to call. The chain's CDR3 is CASSEATNNNQPQHF. CDR3 bases: TGTGCCAGCAGTGAGGCGACGAATAACAATCAGCCCCAGCATTTT.